This T cell receptor (beta chain) was observed in a study of tumor-infiltrating lymphocytes in primary liver carcinoma. Unsorted whole blood yielded the blood RNA, and germline DNA was also extracted. This clonotype came up once. Its antigen is still unknown. A read error may account for a junction end that differs from germline. The authors made TCR beta cDNA from around 500 ng total RNA with a constant-region primer. What produced the TCR beta libraries was three nested multiplex PCR rounds using slightly modified ARM-PCR. It was with TRBV1-TRBV30 forward primers and a C-beta reverse primer that the first two PCR rounds were run, at roughly 9 cycles each. TCRdb redid the calling of the multiplex PCR reads with MiXCR, one entry per CDR3 protein. The data contain around 210,000 distinct CDR3 sequences, approximately 64% of them singletons. Study-wide findings and caveats: Samples, which were bulk and unsorted, did not allow CD4+ and CD8+ repertoires to be compared.

This CDR3 spans 15 amino acids. The germline gives CDR1 LGHNA, CDR2 YNFKEQ. Sequencing input: peripheral blood. The V call is TRBV4-2, the J call TRBJ2-7, with D perhaps matching TRBD1 or TRBD2 (5 bases each). This TCR derives from a woman aged 60-75 years with primary liver carcinoma and hepatitis B virus infection. The CDR3 loop is CTSSQGALNSYEQHF. CDR3 nucleotide sequence: TGTACCAGCAGTCAGGGAGCCTTAAACTCCTACGAGCAGCACTTC.